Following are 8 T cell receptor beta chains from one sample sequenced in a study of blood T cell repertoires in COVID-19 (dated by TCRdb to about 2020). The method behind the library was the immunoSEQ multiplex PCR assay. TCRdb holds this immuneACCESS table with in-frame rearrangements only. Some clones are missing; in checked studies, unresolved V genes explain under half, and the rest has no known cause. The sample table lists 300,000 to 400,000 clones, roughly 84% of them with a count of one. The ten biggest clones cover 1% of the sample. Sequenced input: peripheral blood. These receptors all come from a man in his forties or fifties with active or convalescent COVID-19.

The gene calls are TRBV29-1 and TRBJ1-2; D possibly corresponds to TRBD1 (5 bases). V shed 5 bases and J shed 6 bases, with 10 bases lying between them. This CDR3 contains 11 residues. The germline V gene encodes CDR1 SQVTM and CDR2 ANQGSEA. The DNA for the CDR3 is TGCAGCGTTCTTCAGGGAAATGGCTACACCTTC. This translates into CSVLQGNGYTF.

Written as DNA, the CDR3 is TGTGCCAGCAGCTCGGTAGGACAGGGGTCCTACAATGAGCAGTTCTTC. Residues: CASSSVGQGSYNEQFF. The chain carries TRBV7-9 and TRBJ2-1, with 9 bases lining up with TRBD1. Trimming removed 4 bases from V and 1 base from J; junction bases left unmatched: 5. The CDR3 sequence is 16 residues long. Looked up from germline, CDR1 is SEHNR and CDR2 is FQNEAQ (reference sequence).

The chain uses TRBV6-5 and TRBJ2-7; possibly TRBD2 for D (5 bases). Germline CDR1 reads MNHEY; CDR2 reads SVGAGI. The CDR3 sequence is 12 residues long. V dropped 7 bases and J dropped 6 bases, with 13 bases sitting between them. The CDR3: CASTHPRGEQYF. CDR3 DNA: TGTGCCAGCACGCACCCCCGGGGCGAGCAGTACTTC.

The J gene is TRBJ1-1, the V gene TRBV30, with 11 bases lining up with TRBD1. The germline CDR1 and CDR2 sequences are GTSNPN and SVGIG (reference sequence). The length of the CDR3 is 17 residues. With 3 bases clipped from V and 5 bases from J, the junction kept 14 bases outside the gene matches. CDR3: CAWRYPGQGVWATEAFF. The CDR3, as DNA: TGTGCCTGGAGATATCCGGGACAGGGGGTTTGGGCGACTGAAGCTTTCTTT.

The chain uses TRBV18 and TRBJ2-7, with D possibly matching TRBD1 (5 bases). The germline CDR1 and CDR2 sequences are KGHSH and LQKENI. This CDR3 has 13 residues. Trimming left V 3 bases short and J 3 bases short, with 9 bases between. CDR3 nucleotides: TGTGCCAGCTCACCGGGCAGGGACTACGAGCAGTACTTC. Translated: CASSPGRDYEQYF.

CDR3 region: CASSQDTSNLMQPQHF. The CDR3 bases are TGCGCCAGCAGCCAAGATACCTCAAACTTAATGCAGCCCCAGCATTTT. The chain carries TRBV4-3 and TRBJ1-5; D remains unclear. The CDR3 loop spans 16 amino acids. With 0 bases removed from V and 7 bases from J, the gap between germline ends came to 16 bases. Germline V gives CDR1 LGHNA, CDR2 YSLEER.

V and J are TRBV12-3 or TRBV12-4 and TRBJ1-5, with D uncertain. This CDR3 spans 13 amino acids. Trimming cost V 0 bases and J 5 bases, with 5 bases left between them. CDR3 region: CASSLARDQPQHF. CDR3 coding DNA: TGTGCCAGCAGTTTAGCGCGGGATCAGCCCCAGCATTTT.

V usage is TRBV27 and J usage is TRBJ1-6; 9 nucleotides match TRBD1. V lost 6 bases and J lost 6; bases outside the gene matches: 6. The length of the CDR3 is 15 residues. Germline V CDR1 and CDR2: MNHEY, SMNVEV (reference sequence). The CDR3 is CASRVPGQGNSPLHF. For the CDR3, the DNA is TGTGCCAGCAGGGTACCGGGACAGGGTAATTCACCCCTCCACTTT.